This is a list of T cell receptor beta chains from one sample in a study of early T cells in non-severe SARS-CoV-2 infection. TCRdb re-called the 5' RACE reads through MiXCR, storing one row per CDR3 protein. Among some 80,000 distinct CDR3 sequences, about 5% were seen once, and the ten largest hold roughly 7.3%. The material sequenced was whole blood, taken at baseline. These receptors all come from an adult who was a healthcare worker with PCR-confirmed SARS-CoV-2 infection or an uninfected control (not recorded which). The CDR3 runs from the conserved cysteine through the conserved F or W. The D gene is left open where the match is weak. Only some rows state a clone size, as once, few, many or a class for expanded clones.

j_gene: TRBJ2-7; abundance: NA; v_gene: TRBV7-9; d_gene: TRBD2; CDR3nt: TGTGCCAGCAGCCTCTCCCCAGGACTAGCGGAGTCCTACGAGCAGTACTTC; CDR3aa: CASSLSPGLAESYEQYF
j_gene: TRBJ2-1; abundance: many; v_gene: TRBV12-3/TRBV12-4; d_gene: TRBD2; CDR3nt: TGTGCCAGCAGTTTTCCGGGGTCGGGACTAGCGGGACTCTATGAGCAGTTCTTC; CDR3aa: CASSFPGSGLAGLYEQFF
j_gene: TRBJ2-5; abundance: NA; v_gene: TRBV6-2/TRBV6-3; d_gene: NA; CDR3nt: TGTGCCAGCAGTTACGGGGTTTCCGCGGAGACCCAGTACTTC; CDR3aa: CASSYGVSAETQYF
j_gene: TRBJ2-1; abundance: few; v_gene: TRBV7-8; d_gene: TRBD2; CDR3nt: TGTGCCAGCAGCCTTTTTAGCGGGAGTGGTTCCTATTACAATGAGCAGTTCTTC; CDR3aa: CASSLFSGSGSYYNEQFF
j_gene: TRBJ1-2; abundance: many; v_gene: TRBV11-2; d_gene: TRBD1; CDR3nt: TGTGCCAGCAGCTGGCGGGACAGGCCGAACTATGGCTACACCTTC; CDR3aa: CASSWRDRPNYGYTF
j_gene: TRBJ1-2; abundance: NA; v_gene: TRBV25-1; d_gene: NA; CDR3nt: TGTGCCAGCATAGGTCATAACTATGGCTACACCTTC; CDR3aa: CASIGHNYGYTF
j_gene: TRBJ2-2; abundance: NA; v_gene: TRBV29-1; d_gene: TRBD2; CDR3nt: TGCAGCGGCTTAGCGGGAGGGCTGCCCGGGGAGCTGTTTTTT; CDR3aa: CSGLAGGLPGELFF
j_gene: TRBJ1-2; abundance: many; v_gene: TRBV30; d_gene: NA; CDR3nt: TGTGCCTGGAGCCTTAGAGCATCGGCCTATGGCTACACCTTC; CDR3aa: CAWSLRASAYGYTF
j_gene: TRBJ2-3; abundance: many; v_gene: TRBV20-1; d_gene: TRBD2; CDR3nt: TGCAGTGCTAGGACTAGCGATAGCACAGATACGCAGTATTTT; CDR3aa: CSARTSDSTDTQYF
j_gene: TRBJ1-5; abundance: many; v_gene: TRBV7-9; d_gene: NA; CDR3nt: TGTGCCAGCAGCCCCCAGTACGGTCAGCCCCAGCATTTT; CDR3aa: CASSPQYGQPQHF
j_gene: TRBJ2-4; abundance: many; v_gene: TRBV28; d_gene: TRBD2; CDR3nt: TGTGCCAGCCGCCAAATCGCTCTAGCGGGTACTCACAAAAACATTCAGTACTTC; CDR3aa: CASRQIALAGTHKNIQYF
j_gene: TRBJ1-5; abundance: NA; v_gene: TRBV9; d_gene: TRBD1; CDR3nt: TGTGCCAGCAGCGCCGGACAGGGCCTCCTTCCCCAGCATTTT; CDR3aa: CASSAGQGLLPQHF